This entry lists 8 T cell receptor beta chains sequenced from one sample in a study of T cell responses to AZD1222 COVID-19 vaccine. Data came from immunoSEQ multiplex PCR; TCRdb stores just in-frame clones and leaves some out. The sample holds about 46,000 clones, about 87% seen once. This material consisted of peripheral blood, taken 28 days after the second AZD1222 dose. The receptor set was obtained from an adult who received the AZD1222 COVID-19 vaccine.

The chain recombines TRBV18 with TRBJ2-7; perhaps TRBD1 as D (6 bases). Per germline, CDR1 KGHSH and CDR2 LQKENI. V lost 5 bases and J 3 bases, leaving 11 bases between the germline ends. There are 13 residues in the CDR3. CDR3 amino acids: CASSGGQYYEQYF. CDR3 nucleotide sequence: TGTGCCAGCTCAGGCGGACAGTACTACGAGCAGTACTTC. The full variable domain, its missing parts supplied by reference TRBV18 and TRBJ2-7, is NAGVMQNPRHLVRRRGQEARLRCSPMKGHSHVYWYRQLPEEGLKFMVYLQKENIIDESGMPKERFSAEFPKEGPSILRIQQVVRGDSAAYFCASSGGQYYEQYFGPGTRLTVT.

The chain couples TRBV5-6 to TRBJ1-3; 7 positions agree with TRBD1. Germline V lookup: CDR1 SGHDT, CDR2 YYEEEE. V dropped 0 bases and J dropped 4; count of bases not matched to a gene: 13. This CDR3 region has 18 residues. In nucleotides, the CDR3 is TGTGCCAGCAGCTTGGGAGGCGGCAGGGGGGCTTCCGGAAACACCATATATTTT. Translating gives CASSLGGGRGASGNTIYF.

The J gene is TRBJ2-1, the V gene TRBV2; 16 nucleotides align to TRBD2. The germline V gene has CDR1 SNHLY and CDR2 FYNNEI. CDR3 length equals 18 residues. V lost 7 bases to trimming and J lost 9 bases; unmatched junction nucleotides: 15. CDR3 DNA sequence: TGTGCCAGCACCCCATCCGGAGGGACTAGCGGGAGGGCCGGTGAGCAGTTCTTC. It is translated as CASTPSGGTSGRAGEQFF.

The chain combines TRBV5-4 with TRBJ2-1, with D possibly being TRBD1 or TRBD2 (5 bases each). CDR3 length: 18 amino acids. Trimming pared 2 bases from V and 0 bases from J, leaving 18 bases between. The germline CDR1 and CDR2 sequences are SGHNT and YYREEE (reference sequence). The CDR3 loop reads CASSFGGAALVSYNEQFF. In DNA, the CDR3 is TGTGCCAGCAGCTTTGGGGGAGCCGCCCTAGTCTCCTACAATGAGCAGTTCTTC.

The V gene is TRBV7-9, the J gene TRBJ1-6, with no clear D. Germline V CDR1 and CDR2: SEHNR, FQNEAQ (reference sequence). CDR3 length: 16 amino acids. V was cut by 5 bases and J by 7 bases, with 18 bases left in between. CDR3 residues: CASSHKHGVINSPLHF. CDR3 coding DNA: TGTGCCAGCAGCCACAAGCATGGGGTAATAAATTCACCCCTCCACTTT.

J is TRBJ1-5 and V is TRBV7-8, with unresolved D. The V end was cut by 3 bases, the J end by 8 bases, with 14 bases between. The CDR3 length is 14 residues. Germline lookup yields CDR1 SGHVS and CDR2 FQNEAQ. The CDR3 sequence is CASSFGPREEPQHF. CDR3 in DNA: TGTGCCAGCAGCTTCGGCCCCCGGGAAGAGCCCCAGCATTTT.

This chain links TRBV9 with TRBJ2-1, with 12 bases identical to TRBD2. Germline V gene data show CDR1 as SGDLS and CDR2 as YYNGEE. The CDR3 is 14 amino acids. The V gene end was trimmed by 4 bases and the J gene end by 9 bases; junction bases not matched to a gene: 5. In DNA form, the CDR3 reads TGTGCCAGCAGCCCGACTAGCGGGAGTACTGAGCAGTTCTTC. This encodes CASSPTSGSTEQFF.

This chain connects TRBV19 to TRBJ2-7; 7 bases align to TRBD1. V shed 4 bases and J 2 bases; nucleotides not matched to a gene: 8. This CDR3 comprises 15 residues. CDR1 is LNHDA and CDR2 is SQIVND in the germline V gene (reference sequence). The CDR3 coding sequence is TGTGCCAGTAGTACCCTAAGGACAGGAACCTACGAGCAGTACTTC. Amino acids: CASSTLRTGTYEQYF.